The 6 T cell receptor beta chains presented below share a single source sample, sequenced in a study of CD8 T cells in ankylosing spondylitis (dated by TCRdb to about 2017). Here is what the overall study found, with its caveats: A TCR beta motif made up of several highly homologous amino acid variants appeared to be characteristic of blood from ankylosing spondylitis patients.

Library preparation employed 5' RACE. Sequencing instrument: Illumina HiSeq 2500. TCRdb trimmed public reads at Q25 via fastp, called clones via MiXCR and kept in-frame beta chains. Records with the same CDR3 protein are collapsed into one entry carrying the most frequent genes and DNA. The sample profile shows about 330,000 distinct CDR3 sequences; less than 9.5% of them were found once. The ten most abundant clones make up roughly 15% of the sample. No antigen has been identified for these receptors. What was sequenced was blood, either unsorted or a sorted T cell fraction (not recorded which). All receptors come from a male donor with ankylosing spondylitis.

The CDR3 nucleotides are TGCGCCAGCAGCTTGGTAAGGAGTCCGGATACGCAGTATTTT. This sequence encodes CASSLVRSPDTQYF. The rearrangement uses TRBV5-1 and TRBJ2-3; no firm D call. The CDR3 is 14 amino acids. Germline V lookup: CDR1 SGHRS, CDR2 YFSETQ. The ends were cut back, 0 bases at V and 6 bases at J, with 11 bases in the middle.

V gene TRBV9 combines with J gene TRBJ2-3; D call uncertain. With 7 bases removed from V and 6 bases from J, the gap between germline ends came to 9 bases. This CDR3 contains 11 residues. Germline V gene data show CDR1 as SGDLS and CDR2 as YYNGEE. The CDR3 reads CASGRLDTQYF. CDR3 nucleotides: TGTGCCAGCGGCAGGTTGGATACGCAGTATTTT.

This clonotype has a count of ten or more. This chain links TRBV28 with TRBJ2-2, with D uncertain. The ends were cut back, 7 bases at V and 2 bases at J, with 5 bases in the middle. This CDR3 spans 12 amino acids. Germline-derived CDR1 and CDR2 are MDHEN and SYDVKM. In DNA form, the CDR3 reads TGTGCCAGCATCAAAAACACCGGGGAGCTGTTTTTT. It codes for CASIKNTGELFF.

This clonotype came up a few times. The V gene is TRBV7-9, the J gene TRBJ1-1, with TRBD1 as a possible D gene (5 bases). Per germline, CDR1 SEHNR and CDR2 FQNEAQ (reference sequence). The V gene lost 3 bases and the J gene lost 7 bases, with 24 bases spanning the gap. The CDR3 has 17 amino acids. The CDR3 protein is CASSLGRVGAAEGEAFF. The CDR3 region has the DNA TGTGCCAGCAGCTTGGGGAGGGTTGGGGCTGCCGAGGGTGAAGCTTTCTTT.

This chain connects TRBV25-1 to TRBJ1-1, with TRBD1 as a possible D gene (5 bases). CDR1 and CDR2 (germline): MGHDK, SYGVNS. The germline V and J ends were trimmed by 3 bases and 5 bases, with 10 bases remaining between them. This CDR3 contains 13 residues. The CDR3 nucleotides are TGTGCCAGCAGTGAGCCGGGGGTTACTGAAGCTTTCTTT. This encodes CASSEPGVTEAFF.

This clonotype was counted only a few times. The chain combines TRBV5-1 with TRBJ2-2, with 11 bases identical to TRBD1. Germline V CDR1 and CDR2: SGHRS, YFSETQ. The V gene end was trimmed by 0 bases and the J gene end by 2 bases; junction bases not matched to a gene: 0. CDR3 length: 16 residues. The CDR3 DNA reads as TGCGCCAGCAGCTTGGGGACAGGGGGCAACACCGGGGAGCTGTTTTTT. Its translation: CASSLGTGGNTGELFF.